Given below is one T cell receptor (beta chain) in context. Its antigen is not known. The record originates from a study of T cell responses to AZD1222 COVID-19 vaccine. This table comes from immunoSEQ multiplex PCR, and its TCRdb copy is limited to in-frame clones, with some not included. The profile covers approximately 88,000 clones, with about 90% appearing a single time and less than 6.5% taken by the ten largest. This CDR3 has 14 residues. Trimming took 0 bases from V and 7 from J, leaving 9 bases between them. Germline lookup yields CDR1 LGHDT and CDR2 YNNKEL (reference sequence). Study results and caveats: Most donors were white British and more were female, and clonal diversity was possibly underestimated.

This chain connects TRBV3-1 (or the pseudogene TRBV3-2) to TRBJ2-2, with D maybe TRBD2 (5 bases). Source: peripheral blood, taken on day 0 of AZD1222 vaccination. The clonotype originates from an adult in good health. CDR3 nucleotide sequence: TGTGCCAGCAGCCAAGAGGGAGCAGGCGGGGAGCTGTTTTTT. This gives the protein CASSQEGAGGELFF.